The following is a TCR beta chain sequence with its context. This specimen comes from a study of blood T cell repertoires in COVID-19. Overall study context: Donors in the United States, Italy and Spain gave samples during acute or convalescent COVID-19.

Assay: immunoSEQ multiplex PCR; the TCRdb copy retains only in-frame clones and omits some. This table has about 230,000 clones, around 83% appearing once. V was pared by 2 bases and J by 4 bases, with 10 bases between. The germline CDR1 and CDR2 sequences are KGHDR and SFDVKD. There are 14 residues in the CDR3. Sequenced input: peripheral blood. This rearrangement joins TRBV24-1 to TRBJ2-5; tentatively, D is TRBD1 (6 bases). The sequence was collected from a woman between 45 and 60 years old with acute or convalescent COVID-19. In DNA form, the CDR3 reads TGTGCCACCAGTGATTCACAGGGCGGAGAGACCCAGTACTTC. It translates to CATSDSQGGETQYF.